This T cell receptor (beta chain) was observed in a study of post-analysis software for immune sequencing data. CDR1 is SGHTA, CDR2 FQGNSA, per germline. Trimming took 7 bases from V and 7 from J; bases not matched to a gene: 7. This CDR3 spans 13 amino acids. The study, taken as a whole, reports: Roughly 5 TRBV segments (TRBV5-6, TRBV5-1 and TRBV20-1 among them) occurred more frequently in patients than in controls. Strong co-clustering by F measure was evident for samples that had been prepared in the same batch.

Unique molecular identifiers had been added to the TCR beta cDNA libraries. Once about 0.95 to 10 million T cells were used, roughly 0.5 million cDNA molecules resulted. TCRdb called the PCR reads again in MiXCR, with one record for every CDR3 protein. The sample yields roughly 800,000 distinct CDR3 sequences, about 27% seen once. In its sample, this clonotype was seen once. Its target is not known. Sequenced sample: blood. The origin of this receptor is a girl aged 5-17 years with multiple sclerosis. This sequence joins TRBV7-2 and TRBJ1-1; 9 bases are a match to TRBD1. CDR3 sequence: CASNWDRDLEAFF. Here the CDR3 DNA reads TGTGCCAGCAACTGGGACAGGGACCTTGAAGCTTTCTTT. Filled out from reference TRBV7-2 and TRBJ1-1, the complete variable domain reads GAGVSQSPSNKVTEKGKDVELRCDPISGHTALYWYRQSLGQGLEFLIYFQGNSAPDKSGLPSDRFSAERTGGSVSTLTIQRTQQEDSAVYLCASNWDRDLEAFFGQGTRLTVV.